The 9 T cell receptor beta chains below were found in one sample sequenced in a study of blood T cell repertoires in COVID-19. Data came from immunoSEQ multiplex PCR; TCRdb stores just in-frame clones and leaves some out. There are approximately 170,000 clones in the sample; 80% to 85% occur only once, and around 2.4% lies in the top ten. Source material: peripheral blood. These receptors were taken from a human donor with acute or convalescent COVID-19. The donor label of this sample is uncertain.

The chain is built from TRBV19 and TRBJ1-2, with D possibly matching TRBD1 (5 bases). This CDR3 spans 14 amino acids. Germline loops: CDR1 LNHDA, CDR2 SQIVND (reference sequence). The V end was cut by 4 bases, the J end by 4 bases, with 13 bases between. The CDR3 DNA reads TGTGCCAGTAGTAGGAGCGGGGGAGGCTATGGCTACACCTTC. Amino acids: CASSRSGGGYGYTF.

This clone was observed once. The genes are TRBV10-2 and TRBJ1-1, with D unclear. Trimming removed 7 bases from V and 1 base from J, with 10 bases in between. The CDR3 sequence is 13 residues long. CDR1 is WSHSY and CDR2 is SAAADI in the germline V gene. In DNA form, the CDR3 reads TGCGCCAGCACCCTGGGCCAGAACACTGAAGCTTTCTTT. Translated: CASTLGQNTEAFF.

The genes are TRBV5-1 and TRBJ2-1, with 9 bases matching TRBD2. Trimming removed 4 bases from V and 7 bases from J; junction bases left unmatched: 9. CDR1 and CDR2 from the germline V gene are SGHRS and YFSETQ. The CDR3 runs 15 residues. DNA for the CDR3: TGCGCCAGCAGCCCGACTAGCGGAATTCAGAATGAGCAGTTCTTC. Amino acid sequence: CASSPTSGIQNEQFF.

CDR3 DNA: TGTGCCAGTAGCTTCACAGGGGACGAGCAGTACTTC. The encoded protein is CASSFTGDEQYF. The chain is built from TRBV19 and TRBJ2-7; 7 nucleotides line up with TRBD1. V lost 6 bases to trimming and J lost 5 bases; unmatched junction nucleotides: 4. Per the germline V gene, CDR1 is LNHDA and CDR2 is SQIVND (reference sequence). The CDR3 totals 12 residues.

The chain combines TRBV29-1 with TRBJ2-7; D might be TRBD1 (6 bases). Germline V lookup: CDR1 SQVTM, CDR2 ANQGSEA. V was trimmed by 2 bases and J by 6 bases, leaving 14 bases between them. The CDR3 loop spans 13 amino acids. The CDR3, as DNA: TGCAGCGTTGAATCAGGGGTTGAGGGCGAGCAGTACTTC. It encodes CSVESGVEGEQYF.

The V gene is TRBV7-3, the J gene TRBJ2-2, with 13 bases aligning to TRBD2. This CDR3 spans 16 amino acids. V shed 4 bases and J 7 bases; nucleotides not matched to a gene: 6. CDR1 is SGHTA and CDR2 is FQGTGA in the germline V gene. CDR3 sequence reads: CASSWGTSGIGGELFF. For the CDR3, the DNA is TGTGCCAGCAGCTGGGGGACTAGCGGGATTGGCGGGGAGCTGTTTTTT.

The genes are TRBV4-1 and TRBJ1-1; TRBD1 matches 8 bases. The V segment lost 2 bases and the J segment 5 bases; nucleotides outside the gene matches: 7. This CDR3 has 15 residues. The germline gives CDR1 MGHRA, CDR2 YSYEKL. CDR3 loop: CASSQSDRVGTEAFF. CDR3 in DNA: TGCGCCAGCAGCCAATCGGACAGGGTGGGGACTGAAGCTTTCTTT.

V usage is TRBV11-2 and J usage is TRBJ1-6; TRBD1 is a possible D gene (6 bases). The CDR3 is made up of 15 amino acids. Trimming removed 3 bases from V and 6 bases from J, with 12 bases in between. Germline V gene data show CDR1 as SGHAT and CDR2 as FQNNGV. The CDR3 sequence: CASSFGGRINSPLHF. In DNA, the CDR3 is TGTGCCAGCAGCTTTGGGGGCAGGATTAATTCACCCCTCCACTTT.

The V call is TRBV10-2, the J call TRBJ1-2, with D hard to call. Trimming stripped 10 bases from V and 4 bases from J, with 16 bases between. There are 13 residues in the CDR3. Per germline, CDR1 WSHSY and CDR2 SAAADI. CDR3: CATLGDQSYGYTF. The CDR3 DNA follows: TGCGCCACCCTCGGGGATCAGAGCTATGGCTACACCTTC.